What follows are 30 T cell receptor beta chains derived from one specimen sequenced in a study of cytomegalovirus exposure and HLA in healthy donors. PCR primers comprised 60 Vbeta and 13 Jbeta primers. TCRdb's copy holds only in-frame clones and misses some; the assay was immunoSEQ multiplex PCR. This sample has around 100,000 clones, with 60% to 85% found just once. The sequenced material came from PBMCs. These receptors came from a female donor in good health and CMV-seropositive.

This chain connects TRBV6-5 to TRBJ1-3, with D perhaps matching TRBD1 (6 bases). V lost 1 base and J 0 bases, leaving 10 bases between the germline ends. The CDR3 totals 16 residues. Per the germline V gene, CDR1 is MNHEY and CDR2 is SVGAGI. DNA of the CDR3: TGTGCCAGCAGTTACTTACAGGGCCCCTCTGGAAACACCATATATTTT. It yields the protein CASSYLQGPSGNTIYF.

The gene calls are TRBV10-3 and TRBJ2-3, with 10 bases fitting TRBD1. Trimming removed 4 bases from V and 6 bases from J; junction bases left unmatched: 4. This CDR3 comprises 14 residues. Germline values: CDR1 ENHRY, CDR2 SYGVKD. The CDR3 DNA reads TGTGCCATCAGTGCACCGGGACAGGGGGATACGCAGTATTTT. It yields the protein CAISAPGQGDTQYF.

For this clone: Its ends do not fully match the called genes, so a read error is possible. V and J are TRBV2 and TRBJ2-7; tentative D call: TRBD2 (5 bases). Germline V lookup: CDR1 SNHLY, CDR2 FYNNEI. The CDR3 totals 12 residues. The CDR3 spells CASSAGWEWVCF. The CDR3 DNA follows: TGTGCCAGCAGTGCAGGTTGGGAGTGGGTCTGCTTC.

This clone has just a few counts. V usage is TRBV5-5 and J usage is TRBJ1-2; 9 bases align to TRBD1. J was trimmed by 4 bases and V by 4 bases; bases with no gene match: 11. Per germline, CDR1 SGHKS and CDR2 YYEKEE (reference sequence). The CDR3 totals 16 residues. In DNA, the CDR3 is TGTGCCAGCAGCCCGCAGAGGGGACAGGGAGGCTATGGCTACACCTTC. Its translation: CASSPQRGQGGYGYTF.

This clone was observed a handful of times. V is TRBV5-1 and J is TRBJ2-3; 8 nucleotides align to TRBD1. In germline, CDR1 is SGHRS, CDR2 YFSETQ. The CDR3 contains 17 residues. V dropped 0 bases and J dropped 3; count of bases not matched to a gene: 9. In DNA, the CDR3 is TGCGCCAGCAGCTTGGCCGGCGTGGGGACAGGTACAGATACGCAGTATTTT. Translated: CASSLAGVGTGTDTQYF.

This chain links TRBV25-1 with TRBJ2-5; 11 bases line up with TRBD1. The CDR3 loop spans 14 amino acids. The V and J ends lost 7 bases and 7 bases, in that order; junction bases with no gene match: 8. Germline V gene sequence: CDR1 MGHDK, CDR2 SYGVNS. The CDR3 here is CASKGQGAIATQYF. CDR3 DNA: TGTGCCAGCAAAGGACAGGGGGCGATCGCGACCCAGTACTTC.

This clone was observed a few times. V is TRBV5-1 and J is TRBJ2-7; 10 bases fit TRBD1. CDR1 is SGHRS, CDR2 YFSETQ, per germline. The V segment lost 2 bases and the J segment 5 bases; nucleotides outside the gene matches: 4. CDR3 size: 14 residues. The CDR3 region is CASSFGTGVDEQYF. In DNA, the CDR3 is TGCGCCAGCAGCTTTGGGACAGGGGTGGACGAGCAGTACTTC.

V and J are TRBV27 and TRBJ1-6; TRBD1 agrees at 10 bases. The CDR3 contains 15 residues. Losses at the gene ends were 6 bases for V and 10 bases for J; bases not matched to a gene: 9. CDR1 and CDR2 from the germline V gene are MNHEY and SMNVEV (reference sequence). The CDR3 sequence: CASRHRDRGLSPLHF. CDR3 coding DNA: TGTGCCAGCAGGCACCGGGACAGGGGTTTGTCACCCCTCCACTTT.

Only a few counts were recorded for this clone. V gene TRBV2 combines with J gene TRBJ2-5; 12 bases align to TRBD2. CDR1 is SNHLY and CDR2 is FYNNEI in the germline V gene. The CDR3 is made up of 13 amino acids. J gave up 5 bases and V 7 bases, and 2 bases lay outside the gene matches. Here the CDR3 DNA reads TGTGCCAGCAATGGACTAGCGGGGGAGACCCAGTACTTC. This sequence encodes CASNGLAGETQYF.

Written as DNA, the CDR3 is TGTGCCAGCAGCCTGACAGCAAACTCCTACGAGCAGTACTTC. Translating gives CASSLTANSYEQYF. The rearrangement uses TRBV5-8 and TRBJ2-7, with D possibly being TRBD1 (5 bases). The germline V gene has CDR1 SGHTS and CDR2 YDEGEE. The CDR3 consists of 14 residues. The germline V and J ends were trimmed by 4 bases and 0 bases, with 11 bases remaining between them.

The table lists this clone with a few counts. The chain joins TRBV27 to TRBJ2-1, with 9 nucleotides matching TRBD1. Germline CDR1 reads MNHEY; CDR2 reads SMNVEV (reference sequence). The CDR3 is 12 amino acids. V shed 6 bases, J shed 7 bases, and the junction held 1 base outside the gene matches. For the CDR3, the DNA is TGTGCCAGCAGACAGGGGGCGAATGAGCAGTTCTTC. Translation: CASRQGANEQFF.

CDR3: CASSGVVLRERETQYF. CDR3 DNA sequence: TGTGCCAGCAGTGGGGTGGTGTTGCGGGAGCGGGAGACCCAGTACTTC. The rearrangement joins TRBV28 to TRBJ2-5; 7 nucleotides agree with TRBD2. Per germline, CDR1 MDHEN and CDR2 SYDVKM. The V and J ends lost 5 bases and 5 bases, in that order; junction bases with no gene match: 14. The CDR3 is 16 residues long.

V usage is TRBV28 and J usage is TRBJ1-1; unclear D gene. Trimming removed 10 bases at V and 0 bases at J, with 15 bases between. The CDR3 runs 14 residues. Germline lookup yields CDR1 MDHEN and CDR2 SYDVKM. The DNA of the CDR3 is TGTGCCATCAAAGGGAGTTTCATGAACACTGAAGCTTTCTTT. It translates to CAIKGSFMNTEAFF.

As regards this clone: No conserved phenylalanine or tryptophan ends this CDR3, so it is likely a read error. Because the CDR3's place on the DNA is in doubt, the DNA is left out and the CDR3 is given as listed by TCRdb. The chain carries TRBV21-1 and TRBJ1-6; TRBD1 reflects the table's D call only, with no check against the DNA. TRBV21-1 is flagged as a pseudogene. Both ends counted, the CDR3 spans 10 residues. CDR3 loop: CASSSQQGST.

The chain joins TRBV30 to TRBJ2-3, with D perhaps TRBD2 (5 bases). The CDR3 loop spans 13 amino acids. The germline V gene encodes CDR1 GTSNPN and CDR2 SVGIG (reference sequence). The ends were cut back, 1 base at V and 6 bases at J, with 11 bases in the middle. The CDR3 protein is CAWSGGSGDTQYF. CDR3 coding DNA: TGTGCCTGGAGTGGTGGGAGTGGCGATACGCAGTATTTT.

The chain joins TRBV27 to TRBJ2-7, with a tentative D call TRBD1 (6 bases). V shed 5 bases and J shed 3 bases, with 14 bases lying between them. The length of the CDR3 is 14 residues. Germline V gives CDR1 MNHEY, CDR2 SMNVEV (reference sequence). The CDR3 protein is CASSIDGQFYEQYF. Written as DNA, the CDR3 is TGTGCCAGCAGTATCGATGGACAGTTCTACGAGCAGTACTTC.

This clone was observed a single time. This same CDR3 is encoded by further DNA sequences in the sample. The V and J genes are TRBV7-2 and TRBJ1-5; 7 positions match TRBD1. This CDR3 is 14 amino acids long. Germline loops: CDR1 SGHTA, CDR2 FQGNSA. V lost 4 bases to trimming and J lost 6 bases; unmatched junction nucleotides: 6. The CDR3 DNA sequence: TGTGCCAGCAGCTCCCGACAGGGTGGTCAGCCCCAGCATTTT. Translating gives CASSSRQGGQPQHF.

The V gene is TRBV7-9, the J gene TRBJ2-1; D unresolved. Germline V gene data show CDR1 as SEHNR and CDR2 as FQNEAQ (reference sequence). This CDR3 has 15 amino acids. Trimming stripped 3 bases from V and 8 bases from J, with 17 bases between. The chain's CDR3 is CASSLLSTSGDEQFF. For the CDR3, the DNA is TGTGCCAGCAGCTTGTTATCAACCTCAGGTGATGAGCAGTTCTTC.

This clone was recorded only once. CDR3 in amino acids: CASSLGGTSWGLGTQYF. As DNA, the CDR3 is TGTGCCAGCAGCTTGGGCGGGACTAGCTGGGGGTTAGGGACCCAGTACTTC. The chain recombines TRBV5-4 with TRBJ2-5, with 9 bases matching TRBD2. V shed 0 bases and J 7 bases; nucleotides not matched to a gene: 13. This CDR3 has 17 amino acids. Germline V gene lookup returns CDR1 SGHNT and CDR2 YYREEE (reference sequence).

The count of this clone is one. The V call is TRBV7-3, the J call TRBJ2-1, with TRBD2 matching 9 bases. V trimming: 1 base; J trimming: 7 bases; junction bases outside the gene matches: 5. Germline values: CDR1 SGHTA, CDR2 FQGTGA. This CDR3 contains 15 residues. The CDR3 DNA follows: TGTGCCAGCAGCTTAAGATCGGCGGGGGGGAATGAGCAGTTCTTC. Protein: CASSLRSAGGNEQFF.

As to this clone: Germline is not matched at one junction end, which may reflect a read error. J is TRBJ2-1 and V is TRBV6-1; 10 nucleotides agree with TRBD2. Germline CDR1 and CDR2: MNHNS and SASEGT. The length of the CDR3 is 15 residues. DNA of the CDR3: TGTGCCAGCAGCGAAGCGGGGGGGCCTCGGCATGAGCAGTTCTTC. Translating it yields CASSEAGGPRHEQFF.

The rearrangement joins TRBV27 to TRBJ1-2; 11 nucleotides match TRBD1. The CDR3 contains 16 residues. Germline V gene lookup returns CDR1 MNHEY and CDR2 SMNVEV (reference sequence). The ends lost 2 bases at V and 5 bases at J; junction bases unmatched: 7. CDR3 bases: TGTGCCAGCAGTTTACTGGGACAGGGGGGGTCTTATGGCTACACCTTC. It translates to CASSLLGQGGSYGYTF.

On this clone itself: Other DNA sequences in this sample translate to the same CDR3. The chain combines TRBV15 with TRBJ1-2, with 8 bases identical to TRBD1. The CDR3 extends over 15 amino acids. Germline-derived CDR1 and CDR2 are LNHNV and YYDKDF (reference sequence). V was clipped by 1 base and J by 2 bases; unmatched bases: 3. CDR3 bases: TGTGCCACCAGCAGAGGACAGGGGTCAAACTATGGCTACACCTTC. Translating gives CATSRGQGSNYGYTF.

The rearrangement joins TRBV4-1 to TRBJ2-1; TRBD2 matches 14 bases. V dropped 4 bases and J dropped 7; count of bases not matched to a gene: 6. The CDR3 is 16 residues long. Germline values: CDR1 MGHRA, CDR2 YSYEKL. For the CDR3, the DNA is TGCGCCAGCAGCCGAGGGACTAGCGGGAGAAGAAATGAGCAGTTCTTC. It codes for CASSRGTSGRRNEQFF.

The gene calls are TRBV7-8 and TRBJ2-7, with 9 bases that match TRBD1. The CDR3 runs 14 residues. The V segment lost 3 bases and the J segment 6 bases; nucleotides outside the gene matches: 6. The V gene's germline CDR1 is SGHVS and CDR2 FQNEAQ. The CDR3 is CASSFPGQGLEQYF. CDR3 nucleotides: TGTGCCAGCAGCTTCCCGGGACAGGGACTCGAGCAGTACTTC.

This chain's CDR3 is CASSLFSSYREAFF. Here the CDR3 DNA reads TGTGCCAGCAGCTTATTCTCCAGTTACAGGGAAGCTTTCTTT. The chain uses TRBV7-8 and TRBJ1-1, with TRBD1 as a possible D gene (5 bases). The CDR3 extends over 14 amino acids. Looked up from germline, CDR1 is SGHVS and CDR2 is FQNEAQ. V lost 2 bases and J lost 8, with 15 bases in between.

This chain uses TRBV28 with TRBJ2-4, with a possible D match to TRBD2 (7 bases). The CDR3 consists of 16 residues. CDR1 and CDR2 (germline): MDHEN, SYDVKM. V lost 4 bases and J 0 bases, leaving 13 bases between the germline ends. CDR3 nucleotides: TGTGCCAGCAGTTCCGCGGGGGCTCTAGCCAAAAACATTCAGTACTTC. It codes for CASSSAGALAKNIQYF.

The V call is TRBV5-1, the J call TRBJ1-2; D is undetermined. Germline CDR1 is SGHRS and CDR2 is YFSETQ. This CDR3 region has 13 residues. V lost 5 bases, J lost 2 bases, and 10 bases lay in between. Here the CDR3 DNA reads TGCGCCAGCAGACCAGACGGGAACTATGGCTACACCTTC. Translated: CASRPDGNYGYTF.

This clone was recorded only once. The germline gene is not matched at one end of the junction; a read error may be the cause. This chain's CDR3 is CASSQAVNTEAFF. The CDR3 DNA follows: TGTGCTAGCAGCCAGGCAGTGAACACTGAAGCTTTCTTT. The chain is built from TRBV7-7 and TRBJ1-1; D gene ambiguous. The CDR3 extends over 13 amino acids. Germline V lookup: CDR1 SSHAT, CDR2 FNYEAQ (reference sequence).

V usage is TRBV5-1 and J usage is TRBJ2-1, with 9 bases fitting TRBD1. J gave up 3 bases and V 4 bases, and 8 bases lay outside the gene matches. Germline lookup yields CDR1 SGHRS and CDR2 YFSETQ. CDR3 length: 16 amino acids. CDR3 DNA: TGCGCCAGCAGCGGGCAGGGACAGGGTTACTACAATGAGCAGTTCTTC. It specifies CASSGQGQGYYNEQFF.